This T cell receptor beta chain stems from a study of post-analysis software for immune sequencing data (dated by TCRdb to between 2015 and 2016). For the study in its entirety: Relapsing-remitting, secondary progressive and progressive-relapsing multiple sclerosis were recorded as disease courses, and subtype annotation was lacking for some patients. The multiple sclerosis patient repertoires were compared with more than 10 previously published healthy control repertoires from donors aged about 6 to 26 years. A subset of samples was prepared in parallel using single-end sample barcoding, then pooled and co-amplified after Illumina adapter ligation.

To demonstrate the VDJtools post-analysis software, TCR beta repertoires were profiled from the peripheral blood of 10 to 15 young patients with multiple sclerosis. Multiple sclerosis patients were children and adolescents aged about 6 to 17 years. Trimmed from V: 4 bases; trimmed from J: 8 bases; junction bases lacking a gene match: 13. The germline V gene yields SGHRS for CDR1 and YFSETQ for CDR2. Including cysteine and phenylalanine, the CDR3 has 16 amino acids. Solely the CDR3 DNA is kept, with 48 bases framed from the first base. The library was obtained by PCR. Sequencing was performed on an Illumina HiSeq 2500. To reduce PCR and sequencing biases, unique molecular identifiers were incorporated into the TCR beta cDNA libraries. Every 1 to 10 million input T cells yielded roughly 500,000 cDNA molecules, meaning each molecule approximated one T cell. Patient libraries were prepared and sequenced with the same protocol used for the earlier healthy control dataset. Samples belonging to the same batch were prepared together, multiplexed and sequenced on a shared HiSeq lane. In the original analysis: Raw barcoded reads were processed with MIGEC, and single-read molecular identifier groups were discarded before consensus assembly and CDR3 extraction. VDJtools was used for post-analysis of the clonotype tables, with diversity normalized by down-sampling every dataset to the smallest sample size. In repertoire overlap clustering, CDR3 amino acid sequences, but not nucleotide sequences, were matched to correct batch-related cross-sample contamination. TCRdb reworked the public reads: Q25 trimming with fastp, MiXCR clone assembly, productive beta chains retained. A single entry per CDR3 protein holds the most common genes and DNA from its merged rows. TCRdb, not the authors, supplied the V and J calls. This sample lists 450,000 to 650,000 distinct CDR3 sequences; 44% were detected once. About 1.8% of the sample goes to the ten largest clones.

This clonotype appeared a few times. The target of this receptor is not known. No quality values exist for individual bases; no much larger clone is one base distant. General study outcomes and caveats: Strong co-clustering of samples prepared in the same batch was shown by direct clustering with F measure, prompting a batch-effect correction. Significantly higher frequencies in patients than in controls were found for five or six TRBV segments, including TRBV5-6, TRBV5-1 and TRBV20-1. The control group was slightly older than the multiple sclerosis patient group. Normalized Chao1 diversity was significantly lower in multiple sclerosis patients than controls, suggesting substantial peripheral T-cell clonal expansion.

The sequenced material came from blood. The clonotype comes from a girl aged 10 to 17 with multiple sclerosis. The sequence joins TRBV5-1 to TRBJ2-1; TRBD2 lines up with 9 middle nucleotides. The CDR3 protein sequence reads: CASSRKAGGPGDEQFF. The sequence in DNA is TGCGCCAGCAGCCGAAAAGCGGGAGGACCTGGGGATGAGCAGTTCTTC. With all but the CDR3 taken from the reference TRBV5-1 and TRBJ2-1 genes, the full variable domain is: KAGVTQTPRYLIKTRGQQVTLSCSPISGHRSVSWYQQTPGQGLQFLFEYFSETQRNKGNFPGRFSGRQFSNSRSEMNVSTLELGDSALYLCASSRKAGGPGDEQFFGPGTRLTVL.